This T cell receptor (beta chain) was recorded in a study of blood T cell repertoires in COVID-19. For the study at large: Sites in the United States, Italy and Spain provided acute and convalescent COVID-19 samples.

The V end lost 2 bases, the J end lost 2 bases, and 3 bases lay between the germline ends. The CDR3 is 12 residues long. Germline V gives CDR1 MNHEY, CDR2 SMNVEV (reference sequence). This clone has more than one count but fewer than ten. Measured with immunoSEQ multiplex PCR; TCRdb has only the in-frame clones, and not every one. The profile shows some 350,000 clones, approximately 82% of them singletons. The specimen sequenced was peripheral blood. The chain links TRBV27 to TRBJ1-1; D is unclear. The clonotype originates from a man between 25 and 39 years old with active or convalescent COVID-19. The DNA of the CDR3 is TGTGCCAGCAGTTTACTAAACACTGAAGCTTTCTTT. Amino acid sequence: CASSLLNTEAFF.